These 2 T cell receptor beta chains were sequenced from one sample in a study of blood T cell repertoires in COVID-19. This table comes from immunoSEQ multiplex PCR, and its TCRdb copy is limited to in-frame clones, with some not included. The sample lists about 190,000 clones, about 80% occurring once. Material: peripheral blood. These receptor sequences come from an older woman with COVID-19, enrolled during active disease.

J is TRBJ2-1 and V is TRBV11-2; possible D gene TRBD1, 6 bases. CDR1 and CDR2 from the germline V gene are SGHAT and FQNNGV. CDR3 size: 16 residues. The V gene lost 5 bases and the J gene lost 7 bases, with 21 bases spanning the gap. The CDR3 coding sequence is TGTGCCAGCAGCCTCCCCCCAGGGGCTTTGGGGAATGAGCAGTTCTTC. As protein: CASSLPPGALGNEQFF.

The sample holds a few counts of this clone. The V and J genes are TRBV5-5 and TRBJ1-4; D not resolved. Trimming took off 0 bases at V and 0 bases at J, with 6 bases between the two ends. This CDR3 comprises 15 residues. Germline CDR1 and CDR2: SGHKS and YYEKEE (reference sequence). CDR3 loop: CASSLVGATNEKLFF. CDR3 nucleotide sequence: TGTGCCAGCAGCTTGGTCGGAGCAACTAATGAAAAACTGTTTTTT. Full variable domain (outside the CDR3, taken from reference TRBV5-5 and TRBJ1-4): DAGVTQSPTHLIKTRGQQVTLRCSPISGHKSVSWYQQVLGQGPQFIFQYYEKEERGRGNFPDRFSARQFPNYSSELNVNALLLGDSALYLCASSLVGATNEKLFFGSGTQLSVL.